A selection of T cell receptor beta chains follows, all from one sample in a study of CD8+CD57+ T cells in acquired aplastic anemia. TCRdb recomputed calls from the reads with MiXCR, one row per CDR3 protein. The sample records about 180,000 distinct CDR3 sequences, roughly 50% being singletons. The sample taken for sequencing was sorted CD4+, CD8+, or CD8+CD57+ T cells (not recorded which) from PBMCs. The receptor source for this set is a human donor with aplastic anemia. CDR3s include the opening cysteine and the closing phenylalanine or tryptophan. A D gene is named only where the DNA matches it firmly. Rows may omit the clone size; those that give it use once, few, many or a size class.

d_call j_call clone_size v_call cdr3_aa cdr3_nt
- TRBJ2-5 once TRBV7-9 CASSLTGRGTLETQYF TGTGCCAGCAGCTTAACCGGACGGGGAACCTTGGAGACCCAGTACTTC
TRBD1 TRBJ1-1 - TRBV20-1 CSARTGGNEAFF TGCAGTGCTAGGACAGGGGGCAATGAAGCTTTCTTT
- TRBJ2-1 - TRBV2 CASSTSAYNEQFF TGTGCCAGTAGCACTTCGGCCTACAATGAGCAGTTCTTC
- TRBJ1-4 many TRBV9 CASSVSSRNEKLFF TGTGCCAGCAGCGTTTCCAGCCGCAATGAAAAACTGTTTTTT
- TRBJ2-7 - TRBV6-6 CASRLTTSSYEQYF TGTGCCAGCAGACTGACGACCAGCTCCTACGAGCAGTACTTC
- TRBJ1-4 - TRBV6-5 CASSYSLQGKEEKLFF TGTGCCAGCAGTTACTCTCTCCAGGGGAAGGAGGAAAAACTGTTTTTT
TRBD2 TRBJ2-7 - TRBV11-2 CASSLRSRTSGNYEQYF TGTGCCAGCAGCTTAAGGAGTCGGACTAGCGGGAACTACGAGCAGTACTTC
TRBD1 TRBJ1-1 few TRBV28 CASSRPSDRGLPRNTEAFF TGTGCCAGCAGTCGCCCCTCGGACAGGGGGCTTCCGAGGAACACTGAAGCTTTCTTT
- TRBJ2-5 - TRBV15 CATSSGDTQETQYF TGTGCCACCAGCAGTGGGGACACGCAAGAGACCCAGTACTTC
TRBD1 TRBJ1-1 - TRBV2 CASSVDRGSTEAFF TGTGCCAGCAGTGTCGACAGGGGTAGCACTGAAGCTTTCTTT
- TRBJ2-7 - TRBV19 CASSCYRDLSYEQYF TGTGCCAGTAGTTGCTACCGGGACCTGTCATACGAGCAGTACTTC
TRBD2 TRBJ2-7 - TRBV7-3 CASSSDPGLASEQYF TGTGCCAGCAGCTCAGATCCGGGACTAGCGTCCGAGCAGTACTTC
- TRBJ1-2 few TRBV30 CAWITRAGDNYGYTF TGTGCCTGGATCACCCGGGCAGGGGATAACTATGGCTACACCTTC
- TRBJ2-3 - TRBV10-3 CATRLDTDTQYF TGTGCCACCCGACTAGACACAGATACGCAGTATTTT
TRBD2 TRBJ2-3 many TRBV5-1 CASSLHGLAGERRDTQYF TGCGCCAGCAGCTTGCACGGACTAGCGGGAGAGCGAAGAGATACGCAGTATTTT
TRBD2 TRBJ2-7 many TRBV20-1 CSARPGLAGSEQYF TGCAGTGCTAGGCCGGGACTAGCGGGGAGTGAGCAGTACTTC
- TRBJ1-5 - TRBV27 CASSPGLYQPQHF TGTGCCAGCAGTCCAGGGTTGTATCAGCCCCAGCATTTT
- TRBJ2-1 - TRBV6-2/TRBV6-3 CASTLGRVPYDEQFF TGTGCCAGCACGTTGGGCCGCGTACCCTACGATGAGCAGTTCTTC
- TRBJ2-7 - TRBV7-2 CASSSQERGEQYF TGTGCCAGCAGCTCACAGGAACGAGGCGAGCAGTACTTC
- TRBJ2-2 many TRBV12-3/TRBV12-4 CASSLGSGAGELFF TGTGCCAGCAGTTTAGGTTCGGGGGCCGGGGAGCTGTTTTTT
- TRBJ2-1 - TRBV7-8 CASSLVGDDLFF TGTGCCAGCAGCTTAGTAGGGGACGACTTGTTCTTC
TRBD2 TRBJ2-3 many TRBV4-1 CASSQVAGTSGRATTQYF TGCGCCAGCAGCCAAGTAGCCGGGACTAGCGGGAGGGCCACTACGCAGTATTTT
- TRBJ2-1 many TRBV6-1 CASGVGFSYNEQFF TGTGCCAGCGGAGTAGGCTTTTCCTACAATGAGCAGTTCTTC
TRBD1 TRBJ1-6 - TRBV24-1 CATSVRDRGQVRISSYNSPLHF TGTGCCACCAGTGTCCGGGACAGGGGGCAGGTGAGGATTAGCTCCTATAATTCACCCCTCCACTTT
TRBD1 TRBJ2-1 many TRBV19 CASSHQTGTGTLEQFF TGTGCCAGTAGTCACCAAACCGGGACAGGGACTCTTGAGCAGTTCTTC
- TRBJ1-2 - TRBV20-1 CSARDLLKSYGYTF TGCAGTGCTAGAGATCTGTTGAAGAGTTATGGCTACACCTTC
- TRBJ1-5 - TRBV7-3 CASGHGGGQPQHF TGTGCCAGCGGCCACGGGGGAGGTCAGCCCCAGCATTTT
- TRBJ2-3 many TRBV2 CASRRTFSSTDTQYF TGTGCCAGCAGGAGGACATTTTCTAGCACAGATACGCAGTATTTT
- TRBJ2-1 - TRBV25-1 CASSPIDQSSYNEQFF TGTGCCAGCTCACCTATCGACCAGAGCTCCTACAATGAGCAGTTCTTC
- TRBJ2-1 - TRBV5-1 CASSLAAPRGYEQFF TGCGCCAGCAGCTTGGCTGCCCCTAGGGGGTACGAGCAGTTCTTC
TRBD2 TRBJ2-1 - TRBV10-3 CAISAREGIYNEQFF TGTGCCATCAGTGCGCGGGAGGGGATCTACAATGAGCAGTTCTTC
TRBD2 TRBJ2-1 - TRBV19 CASRIGGGPNEQFF TGTGCCAGTAGGATCGGCGGGGGACCCAATGAGCAGTTCTTC
- TRBJ2-7 many TRBV7-3 CASSLLGNNYEQYF TGTGCCAGCAGCTTACTGGGAAATAACTACGAGCAGTACTTC
- TRBJ1-5 many TRBV12-3/TRBV12-4 CASSLAAGAGQPQHF TGTGCCAGCAGTTTAGCCGCGGGGGCTGGTCAGCCCCAGCATTTT
- TRBJ2-7 - TRBV15 CATSRGRTRDYEQYF TGTGCCACCAGCAGAGGGAGGACCCGAGACTACGAGCAGTACTTC
- TRBJ2-3 - TRBV20-1 CSAPPDSTSTDTQYF TGCAGTGCTCCCCCAGACAGTACATCCACAGATACGCAGTATTTT
TRBD1 TRBJ1-5 - TRBV10-3 CAISDQKQGAGQPQHF TGTGCCATCAGTGACCAAAAACAGGGGGCCGGACAGCCCCAGCATTTT
- TRBJ1-2 few TRBV29-1 CSVEGVWGTYGYTF TGCAGCGTTGAGGGGGTATGGGGGACCTATGGCTACACCTTC
- TRBJ1-6 - TRBV7-6 CASSPRQSNSPLHF TGTGCCAGCAGCCCTAGACAGAGTAATTCACCCCTCCACTTT
- TRBJ2-1 few TRBV18 CASSLHATGTGQFF TGTGCCAGCTCACTCCACGCTACAGGGACGGGGCAGTTCTTC
TRBD1 TRBJ2-5 few TRBV6-4 CASSPQGARETQYF TGTGCCAGCAGTCCACAGGGGGCGAGGGAGACCCAGTACTTC
- TRBJ2-1 once TRBV5-1 CASSFMGSSSYNEQFF TGCGCCAGCAGCTTTATGGGCTCTAGCTCCTACAATGAGCAGTTCTTC
TRBD1 TRBJ2-1 - TRBV9 CASSVDPREQGAMATMRQFF TGTGCCAGCAGCGTAGATCCCCGTGAGCAGGGGGCGATGGCTACAATGAGGCAGTTCTTC
- TRBJ1-2 - TRBV3-1 CATGQGRNYGYTF TGTGCCACCGGGCAGGGACGGAACTATGGCTACACCTTC
TRBD1 TRBJ1-1 - TRBV27 CASSSLGFGRGITEAFF TGTGCCAGCAGTTCGTTAGGGTTTGGCAGGGGGATCACTGAAGCTTTCTTT
- TRBJ2-3 - TRBV20-1 CSGESTDTQYF TGCAGTGGGGAGAGCACAGATACGCAGTATTTT
- TRBJ1-6 many TRBV27 CASSLGRDNSPLHF TGTGCCAGCAGTTTGGGCAGGGACAATTCACCCCTCCACTTT
TRBD1 TRBJ2-5 - TRBV9 CARSVEGAEETQYF TGTGCCAGGAGCGTAGAGGGGGCGGAAGAGACCCAGTACTTC
- TRBJ2-2 few TRBV3-1 CASSQGGAGANTGELFF TGTGCCAGCAGCCAAGGAGGGGCAGGGGCGAACACCGGGGAGCTGTTTTTT
- TRBJ2-3 once TRBV7-2 CASSLAITDTQYF TGTGCCAGCAGCTTGGCTATCACAGATACGCAGTATTTT
TRBD1 TRBJ1-3 many TRBV6-4 CARTGGQGGNTIYF TGTGCCAGGACCGGGGGACAGGGGGGAAACACCATATATTTT
- TRBJ1-1 - TRBV20-1 CSARPGGNTEAFF TGCAGTGCGAGACCGGGAGGAAACACTGAAGCTTTCTTT